A single sample is the source of the 9 T cell receptor beta chains below, sequenced in a study of blood T cell repertoires in COVID-19. Profiling relied on immunoSEQ multiplex PCR, and the TCRdb table lists in-frame clones only, not all of them. The sample has about 71,000 clones; roughly 89% are singletons. What was sequenced was peripheral blood. Receptors were obtained from a man aged 30 to 45 with acute or convalescent COVID-19.

The chain joins TRBV18 to TRBJ1-2, with TRBD1 as a possible D gene (6 bases). Trimming shortened V by 3 bases and J by 2 bases, and 16 bases separated the two germline ends. The CDR3 totals 16 residues. The germline gives CDR1 KGHSH, CDR2 LQKENI. CDR3 coding DNA: TGTGCCAGCTCACCCCAAGTGGGGGCTGTCAACTATGGCTACACCTTC. Residues: CASSPQVGAVNYGYTF. The entire variable domain, with the rest obtained from reference TRBV18 and TRBJ1-2, is as follows: NAGVMQNPRHLVRRRGQEARLRCSPMKGHSHVYWYRQLPEEGLKFMVYLQKENIIDESGMPKERFSAEFPKEGPSILRIQQVVRGDSAAYFCASSPQVGAVNYGYTFGSGTRLTVV.

The V and J genes are TRBV7-9 and TRBJ1-2, with 8 bases matching TRBD1. The CDR3 runs to 12 residues. The V gene's germline CDR1 is SEHNR and CDR2 FQNEAQ (reference sequence). The V and J ends lost 6 bases and 14 bases, in that order; junction bases with no gene match: 11. The CDR3 loop reads CASSIQGGFTTF. In DNA, the CDR3 is TGTGCCAGCAGTATACAGGGGGGGTTCACAACCTTC.

J is TRBJ2-1 and V is TRBV10-1; D perhaps matches TRBD2 (5 bases). Germline V lookup: CDR1 WNHNN, CDR2 SYGVQD (reference sequence). The germline V and J ends were trimmed by 3 bases and 9 bases, with 12 bases remaining between them. The CDR3 is 13 residues long. The CDR3 here is CASSEGRGFEQFF. CDR3 nucleotides: TGCGCCAGCAGTGAAGGCCGGGGTTTTGAGCAGTTCTTC.

The chain recombines TRBV5-1 with TRBJ1-6; D is ambiguous. Germline CDR1 reads SGHRS; CDR2 reads YFSETQ. This CDR3 is 11 amino acids long. V lost 7 bases and J 10 bases, leaving 9 bases between the germline ends. DNA for the CDR3: TGCGCCAGCCCCGTGGGCTCACCCCTCCACTTT. This codes for CASPVGSPLHF.

This sequence joins TRBV7-6 and TRBJ1-1; 9 nucleotides line up with TRBD1. Trimming took 2 bases from V and 2 from J; bases not matched to a gene: 3. CDR3 length: 15 residues. In germline, CDR1 is SGHVS, CDR2 FNYEAQ. The CDR3 DNA sequence: TGTGCCAGCAGCTTATGGGACAGGGCCAACACTGAAGCTTTCTTT. It encodes CASSLWDRANTEAFF.

The chain links TRBV24-1 to TRBJ2-1, with 9 bases aligning to TRBD1. V lost 7 bases to trimming and J lost 8 bases; unmatched junction nucleotides: 8. The length of the CDR3 is 14 residues. Germline-derived CDR1 and CDR2 are KGHDR and SFDVKD. The CDR3 coding sequence is TGTGCCACCAGATCGGACAGGGGCGATGATGAGCAGTTCTTC. Its protein is CATRSDRGDDEQFF.

A single count supports this clone. The rearrangement links TRBV6-5 to TRBJ2-4, with no clear D. Germline V lookup: CDR1 MNHEY, CDR2 SVGAGI. Trimming pared 11 bases from V and 11 bases from J, leaving 19 bases between. The CDR3 consists of 12 residues. The DNA of the CDR3 is TGTGCCCTTGGGCTCTTGGTTCCGTTTCAGTACTTC. Translation: CALGLLVPFQYF.

The chain recombines TRBV5-1 with TRBJ2-3, with D maybe TRBD2 (6 bases). V shed 0 bases and J shed 4 bases, with 9 bases lying between them. The CDR3 covers 14 residues. CDR1 and CDR2 (germline): SGHRS, YFSETQ. CDR3 amino acids: CASSLVGEADTQYF. In nucleotides, the CDR3 is TGCGCCAGCAGCTTGGTCGGGGAGGCAGATACGCAGTATTTT.

The rearrangement links TRBV3-1 (or the pseudogene TRBV3-2) to TRBJ1-1, with a tentative D call TRBD1 (5 bases). Germline V lookup: CDR1 LGHDT, CDR2 YNNKEL (reference sequence). Trimming pared 0 bases from V and 1 base from J, leaving 12 bases between. The CDR3 totals 16 residues. CDR3 DNA sequence: TGTGCCAGCAGCCAAGATGGTCGGACACAGAACACTGAAGCTTTCTTT. Translation: CASSQDGRTQNTEAFF.